The 27 T cell receptor beta chains below all came from one sample that was sequenced in a study of shared clonotypes between healthy human individuals. TCRdb keeps only in-frame clones here, not all; method: immunoSEQ multiplex PCR. Seen here are approximately 1,000,000 clones, approximately 80% observed once, and the top ten hold under 0.65%. Material: memory CD4+ T cells from PBMCs. Subset denoted: CD45RA-negative fraction. These receptor sequences come from a man between 18 and 29 years old in good health. Some clones in this sample may be carry-over from other donors' samples.

This clone was observed a few times. This sequence joins TRBV6-1 and TRBJ1-5; D ambiguous. The CDR3 has 13 amino acids. Germline CDR1 is MNHNS and CDR2 is SASEGT. V was pared by 4 bases and J by 2 bases, with 6 bases between. In DNA, the CDR3 is TGTGCCAGCAGTGTGGTCGGCAATCAGCCCCAGCATTTT. Translation gives CASSVVGNQPQHF.

This chain links TRBV11-2 with TRBJ2-7; the D gene could be TRBD1 or TRBD2 (6 bases each). Trimming shortened V by 5 bases and J by 3 bases, and 14 bases separated the two germline ends. From germline, CDR1 is SGHAT and CDR2 FQNNGV. CDR3 length: 14 amino acids. The DNA of the CDR3 is TGTGCCAGCAGCCTAGGGGGGAAGGGCTACGAGCAGTACTTC. Encoded protein: CASSLGGKGYEQYF. The complete variable domain, with remaining parts taken from reference TRBV11-2 and TRBJ2-7, reads EAGVAQSPRYKIIEKRQSVAFWCNPISGHATLYWYQQILGQGPKLLIQFQNNGVVDDSQLPKDRFSAERLKGVDSTLKIQPAKLEDSAVYLCASSLGGKGYEQYFGPGTRLTVT.

The chain combines TRBV9 with TRBJ1-2; 9 bases are a match to TRBD1. V lost 4 bases and J lost 8; bases outside the gene matches: 12. Germline V gives CDR1 SGDLS, CDR2 YYNGEE. This CDR3 has 15 amino acids. The CDR3 region has the DNA TGTGCCAGCAGCCCGTCAGGACAGGGGAGTACGGGCTACACCTTC. It encodes CASSPSGQGSTGYTF.

The genes are TRBV5-1 and TRBJ2-1; TRBD2 is a possible D gene (5 bases). Germline V gives CDR1 SGHRS, CDR2 YFSETQ. Trimming pared 4 bases from V and 3 bases from J, leaving 14 bases between. This CDR3 spans 15 amino acids. In nucleotides, the CDR3 is TGCGCCAGCAGCCTCGAGGGCCGGTTCTACAATGAGCAGTTCTTC. Translation gives CASSLEGRFYNEQFF.

There are a few counts of this clone. The CDR3 DNA reads TGCAGCGTTGAACCAGGGCATGGGAACACCTTC. Amino acids: CSVEPGHGNTF. J is TRBJ1-2 and V is TRBV29-1; weak D call: TRBD1 (5 bases). Germline CDR1 SQVTM, CDR2 ANQGSEA. V gave up 2 bases and J gave up 12 bases, with 13 bases separating them. This CDR3 region has 11 residues.

This rearrangement joins TRBV2 to TRBJ2-2, with D unclear. The V end was cut by 8 bases, the J end by 0 bases, with 10 bases between. The CDR3 contains 14 residues. Germline-derived CDR1 and CDR2 are SNHLY and FYNNEI. CDR3 region: CASGTAANTGELFF. In DNA form, the CDR3 reads TGTGCCAGCGGAACGGCCGCGAACACCGGGGAGCTGTTTTTT. Based on the CDR3 plus reference TRBV2 and TRBJ2-2, the full variable domain is EPEVTQTPSHQVTQMGQEVILRCVPISNHLYFYWYRQILGQKVEFLVSFYNNEISEKSEIFDDQFSVERPDGSNFTLKIRSTKLEDSAMYFCASGTAANTGELFFGEGSRLTVL.

This rearrangement joins TRBV4-3 to TRBJ1-4, with D maybe TRBD1 (5 bases). The CDR3 totals 18 residues. Trimming stripped 1 base from V and 4 bases from J, with 19 bases between. Germline V gene data show CDR1 as LGHNA and CDR2 as YSLEER. The CDR3 protein is CASSQGQQAGSRNEKLFF. The CDR3, as DNA: TGCGCCAGCAGCCAAGGACAACAGGCAGGGTCTCGTAATGAAAAACTGTTTTTT.

This clone has only a few counts. V is TRBV6-5 and J is TRBJ1-1; tentatively, D is TRBD1 (6 bases). The V end lost 6 bases, the J end lost 9 bases, and 14 bases lay between the germline ends. Germline CDR1 reads MNHEY; CDR2 reads SVGAGI. The CDR3 has 12 amino acids. The CDR3 is CASSAIQGKAFF. The CDR3 nucleotides are TGTGCCAGCAGCGCAATACAGGGTAAAGCTTTCTTT.

The CDR3 region is CASSLQGHTYEQYF. The CDR3 DNA is TGTGCCAGCAGCTTGCAAGGACATACCTACGAGCAGTACTTC. The chain is built from TRBV5-5 and TRBJ2-7; D might be TRBD1 (5 bases). Germline-derived CDR1 and CDR2 are SGHKS and YYEKEE (reference sequence). Trimming took off 1 base at V and 2 bases at J, with 10 bases between the two ends. The CDR3 consists of 14 residues.

The rearrangement links TRBV7-2 to TRBJ2-2, with TRBD2 matching 9 bases. In germline, CDR1 is SGHTA, CDR2 FQGNSA. The CDR3 totals 15 residues. The J segment lost 5 bases and the V segment lost 1 base, leaving 2 bases of the junction unmatched. This CDR3 is CASSLESGRTGELFF. The CDR3 nucleotides are TGTGCCAGCAGCTTAGAAAGCGGGAGGACCGGGGAGCTGTTTTTT.

This sequence joins TRBV5-6 and TRBJ2-6; D unresolved. Germline CDR1 SGHDT, CDR2 YYEEEE. Trimming left V 6 bases short and J 5 bases short, with 15 bases between. The CDR3 contains 15 residues. The CDR3 region is CASTGSQSRANVLTF. CDR3 sequence (DNA): TGTGCCAGCACGGGTTCACAAAGTCGGGCCAACGTCCTGACTTTC.

The rearrangement uses TRBV6-1 and TRBJ1-4, with D unresolved. The CDR3 is made up of 15 amino acids. Per the germline V gene, CDR1 is MNHNS and CDR2 is SASEGT. The V end was cut by 6 bases, the J end by 0 bases, with 11 bases between. As DNA, the CDR3 is TGTGCCAGCAGGAGCCAGAGCGCAACTAATGAAAAACTGTTTTTT. This gives the protein CASRSQSATNEKLFF.

V is TRBV15 and J is TRBJ2-3; 7 nucleotides line up with TRBD2. Germline CDR1 reads LNHNV; CDR2 reads YYDKDF (reference sequence). There are 14 residues in the CDR3. V was clipped by 4 bases and J by 4 bases; unmatched bases: 5. CDR3 region: CATSTGLGADTQYF. DNA of the CDR3: TGTGCCACCAGCACTGGACTAGGGGCAGATACGCAGTATTTT.

This sequence joins TRBV11-2 and TRBJ2-5; D is ambiguous. V gave up 5 bases and J gave up 1 base, with 11 bases separating them. Per the germline V gene, CDR1 is SGHAT and CDR2 is FQNNGV. CDR3 length: 14 amino acids. Written as DNA, the CDR3 is TGTGCCAGCAGCCCACGAGAGGCCCAAGAGACCCAGTACTTC. Translation: CASSPREAQETQYF.

This clone turned up a few times. The chain couples TRBV29-1 to TRBJ2-5; TRBD1 matches 8 bases. Unmatched junction bases numbered 8, after V lost 3 bases and J lost 5 bases. The germline CDR1 and CDR2 sequences are SQVTM and ANQGSEA. The length of the CDR3 is 14 residues. CDR3 in amino acids: CSVEVSGGSETQYF. CDR3 DNA sequence: TGCAGCGTTGAGGTTTCAGGGGGCTCGGAGACCCAGTACTTC.

CDR3 sequence: CASSRDFANTGELFF. CDR3 nucleotides: TGTGCCAGCAGTAGGGACTTCGCGAACACCGGGGAGCTGTTTTTT. The chain joins TRBV6-6 to TRBJ2-2, with D tentatively TRBD2 (6 bases). CDR3 size: 15 residues. With 5 bases removed from V and 0 bases from J, the gap between germline ends came to 10 bases. Germline V gives CDR1 MNHNY, CDR2 SVGAGI (reference sequence).

The chain has TRBV18 and TRBJ2-7; D not resolved. CDR1 is KGHSH, CDR2 LQKENI, per germline. The CDR3 is 14 residues long. V dropped 6 bases and J dropped 3 bases, with 15 bases sitting between them. This CDR3 is CASSRSAEIYEQYF. The CDR3 DNA is TGTGCCAGCTCGCGGTCGGCAGAGATCTACGAGCAGTACTTC.

The chain links TRBV27 to TRBJ2-2; D is unresolved. The germline CDR1 and CDR2 sequences are MNHEY and SMNVEV (reference sequence). The CDR3 length is 14 residues. V was cut by 8 bases and J by 6 bases, with 16 bases left in between. The CDR3 sequence is CASRPRVDAGELFF. The CDR3 region has the DNA TGTGCCAGCCGACCCCGGGTTGATGCCGGGGAGCTGTTTTTT.

This clone came up once. V and J are TRBV6-5 and TRBJ1-4; 8 bases line up with TRBD1. Germline V gene data show CDR1 as MNHEY and CDR2 as SVGAGI. The CDR3 is 15 amino acids. V dropped 0 bases and J dropped 7; count of bases not matched to a gene: 4. The CDR3 is CASSYSNRGIEKLFF. In DNA form, the CDR3 reads TGTGCCAGCAGTTACTCGAACAGGGGGATTGAAAAACTGTTTTTT.

The genes are TRBV6-1 and TRBJ1-4; possible D gene TRBD1, 5 bases. The ends were cut back, 2 bases at V and 0 bases at J, with 10 bases in the middle. In germline, CDR1 is MNHNS, CDR2 SASEGT. The CDR3 consists of 16 residues. The CDR3 DNA sequence: TGTGCCAGCAGTGAACGGTGGGGCACAACTAATGAAAAACTGTTTTTT. Translation gives CASSERWGTTNEKLFF.

The chain joins TRBV7-9 to TRBJ1-2; TRBD1 aligns across 7 bases. With V trimmed by 2 bases and J by 3 bases, 9 bases remained unmatched. Germline loops: CDR1 SEHNR, CDR2 FQNEAQ (reference sequence). There are 16 residues in the CDR3. The CDR3 reads CASSLNTGAPYYGYTF. DNA for the CDR3: TGTGCCAGCAGCTTAAATACAGGGGCACCTTACTATGGCTACACCTTC.

The V and J genes are TRBV15 and TRBJ1-2, with a tentative D call TRBD1 (6 bases). The ends were cut back, 0 bases at V and 8 bases at J, with 13 bases in the middle. CDR3 size: 14 residues. The germline gives CDR1 LNHNV, CDR2 YYDKDF (reference sequence). CDR3 sequence: CATSRESQGGGYTF. The CDR3 nucleotides are TGTGCCACCAGCAGAGAATCACAGGGTGGCGGCTACACCTTC.

V is TRBV7-9 and J is TRBJ2-2, with TRBD2 matching 8 bases. Germline lookup yields CDR1 SEHNR and CDR2 FQNEAQ (reference sequence). Unmatched junction bases numbered 14, after V lost 10 bases and J lost 4 bases. The CDR3 sequence is 16 residues long. CDR3 amino acids: CAIPPVVSGGTGELFF. The CDR3 DNA reads TGTGCCATTCCCCCTGTTGTGAGCGGGGGCACCGGGGAGCTGTTTTTT.

J is TRBJ2-6 and V is TRBV2; 10 nucleotides match TRBD1. This CDR3 spans 16 amino acids. Germline lookup yields CDR1 SNHLY and CDR2 FYNNEI. Unmatched junction bases numbered 3, after V lost 4 bases and J lost 3 bases. The CDR3 is CASSGQGAVGANVLTF. As DNA, the CDR3 is TGTGCCAGCAGTGGACAGGGGGCGGTTGGGGCCAACGTCCTGACTTTC.

In this sample, this clone turned up once. The J gene is TRBJ1-2, the V gene TRBV9; a possible D gene is TRBD1 (6 bases). The CDR3 has 13 amino acids. The V and J ends lost 3 bases and 5 bases respectively, with 11 bases between them. Germline V gene data show CDR1 as SGDLS and CDR2 as YYNGEE. CDR3 region: CASSDRQDYGYTF. The CDR3, as DNA: TGTGCCAGCAGCGACCGACAGGATTATGGCTACACCTTC. Based on the CDR3 plus reference TRBV9 and TRBJ1-2, the full variable domain is DSGVTQTPKHLITATGQRVTLRCSPRSGDLSVYWYQQSLDQGLQFLIQYYNGEERAKGNILERFSAQQFPDLHSELNLSSLELGDSALYFCASSDRQDYGYTFGSGTRLTVV.

This rearrangement joins TRBV2 to TRBJ2-3; no firm D call. This CDR3 has 12 residues. Germline CDR1 SNHLY, CDR2 FYNNEI. Trimming took 4 bases from V and 4 from J, leaving 6 bases between them. The CDR3 sequence: CASSAWADTQYF. CDR3 DNA sequence: TGTGCCAGCAGTGCTTGGGCAGATACGCAGTATTTT.

The V call is TRBV19, the J call TRBJ2-5; unclear D gene. CDR3 size: 14 residues. V was shortened by 6 bases and J by 0 bases, with 11 bases between the two germline ends. Germline V gives CDR1 LNHDA, CDR2 SQIVND (reference sequence). The DNA of the CDR3 is TGTGCCAGTAGCCTCGACTGGTACCAAGAGACCCAGTACTTC. This encodes CASSLDWYQETQYF.